The 14 T cell receptor beta chains reported below all come from one sample, sequenced in a study of radiotherapy plus CTLA-4 blockade in lung cancer. TCRdb keeps only in-frame clones here, not all; method: immunoSEQ multiplex PCR. The sample gives roughly 58,000 clones, approximately 82% of which show up once; around 6% is in the top ten. The sequencing used peripheral blood, collected from a patient treated with radiotherapy plus ipilimumab. Receptor source: a human donor with non-small cell lung cancer whose response to radiotherapy plus ipilimumab could not be evaluated.

The rearrangement uses TRBV28 and TRBJ2-4; D gene unclear. Germline CDR1 is MDHEN and CDR2 is SYDVKM. This CDR3 comprises 16 residues. V was pared by 5 bases and J by 0 bases, with 14 bases between. The CDR3 DNA reads TGTGCCAGCAGTCCCGATATTGGGCTAGCCAAAAACATTCAGTACTTC. Residues: CASSPDIGLAKNIQYF.

This clone was found a few times. The rearrangement joins TRBV19 to TRBJ2-5, with D tentatively TRBD2 (7 bases). The J call is in doubt because the DNA end fits TRBJ2-7 better. This CDR3 has 14 residues. Germline V CDR1 and CDR2: LNHDA, SQIVND (reference sequence). CDR3 amino acids: CASSISRGGGEQYF. As DNA, the CDR3 is TGTGCCAGTAGTATTTCGAGAGGGGGGGGCGAGCAGTACTTC.

The chain has TRBV19 and TRBJ1-1; 10 positions agree with TRBD1. The CDR3 spans 17 residues. Trimming cost V 7 bases and J 0 bases; bases outside gene matches: 11. CDR1 LNHDA and CDR2 SQIVND come from the germline V gene (reference sequence). CDR3 protein: CASIPDTGTGVNTEAFF. CDR3 bases: TGTGCCAGTATCCCGGATACCGGGACAGGGGTGAACACTGAAGCTTTCTTT.

As regards this clone: Within the sample, other DNA sequences also encode this same CDR3. This chain connects TRBV7-9 to TRBJ1-1; 7 bases line up with TRBD1. The junction had 7 bases not matched to a gene; V was cut back by 2 bases and J by 4 bases. The CDR3 spans 15 residues. Looked up from germline, CDR1 is SEHNR and CDR2 is FQNEAQ (reference sequence). Written as DNA, the CDR3 is TGTGCCAGCAGCTTACCAGGGGGTCCGACCACTGAAGCTTTCTTT. Translation: CASSLPGGPTTEAFF.

The sample holds a few counts of this clone. The chain combines TRBV5-6 with TRBJ2-7; 11 bases line up with TRBD1. The V and J ends lost 1 base and 2 bases, in that order; junction bases with no gene match: 5. Per the germline V gene, CDR1 is SGHDT and CDR2 is YYEEEE. There are 16 residues in the CDR3. CDR3 in amino acids: CASSLWWGQGAYEQYF. In DNA form, the CDR3 reads TGTGCCAGCAGCTTGTGGTGGGGACAGGGGGCCTACGAGCAGTACTTC.

The chain carries TRBV7-2 and TRBJ2-2; 10 nucleotides agree with TRBD2. There are 16 residues in the CDR3. With 6 bases clipped from V and 4 bases from J, the junction kept 8 bases outside the gene matches. Germline V gene data show CDR1 as SGHTA and CDR2 as FQGNSA. The CDR3 DNA reads as TGTGCCAGCAGACCTCCGGGACTAGCGCTCACCGGGGAGCTGTTTTTT. Amino acid sequence: CASRPPGLALTGELFF.

J is TRBJ2-1 and V is TRBV28, with TRBD2 matching 7 bases. The CDR3 is made up of 16 amino acids. V gave up 6 bases and J gave up 5 bases; unmatched junction bases: 13. Per germline, CDR1 MDHEN and CDR2 SYDVKM. The CDR3 DNA is TGTGCCAGCAGGTCCTGGGAGGGATTATCCAACAATGAGCAGTTCTTC. As protein: CASRSWEGLSNNEQFF. Combining the CDR3 with reference TRBV28 and TRBJ2-1 gives the whole variable domain DVKVTQSSRYLVKRTGEKVFLECVQDMDHENMFWYRQDPGLGLRLIYFSYDVKMKEKGDIPEGYSVSREKKERFSLILESASTNQTSMYLCASRSWEGLSNNEQFFGPGTRLTVL.

This clone has a handful of counts. V and J are TRBV7-2 and TRBJ1-2; 7 nucleotides agree with TRBD1. The trim removed 3 bases at V and 8 bases at J, leaving 9 bases unmatched. Germline values: CDR1 SGHTA, CDR2 FQGNSA. The CDR3 length is 14 residues. CDR3 loop: CASSFNRGLWGYTF. CDR3 sequence (DNA): TGTGCCAGCAGCTTTAACAGGGGATTATGGGGCTACACCTTC.

The chain is built from TRBV27 and TRBJ2-7, with 12 bases lining up with TRBD1. This CDR3 comprises 19 residues. V dropped 0 bases and J dropped 1; count of bases not matched to a gene: 10. The germline CDR1 and CDR2 sequences are MNHEY and SMNVEV (reference sequence). This CDR3 reads CASSLSGTGGPSSSYEQYF. The CDR3 bases are TGTGCCAGCAGTTTATCGGGGACAGGGGGCCCATCATCGTCCTACGAGCAGTACTTC.

V gene TRBV2 combines with J gene TRBJ2-1, with D possibly being TRBD2 (6 bases). The V gene's germline CDR1 is SNHLY and CDR2 FYNNEI. V lost 6 bases and J 3 bases, leaving 9 bases between the germline ends. The CDR3 runs to 13 residues. The CDR3 is CASSGLLYNEQFF. CDR3 in DNA: TGTGCCAGCAGCGGACTACTCTACAATGAGCAGTTCTTC.

The chain joins TRBV5-4 to TRBJ2-2, with 10 nucleotides matching TRBD1. In germline, CDR1 is SGHNT, CDR2 YYREEE (reference sequence). The CDR3 covers 17 residues. The trim removed 2 bases at V and 5 bases at J, leaving 9 bases unmatched. This CDR3 is CASSFPEGQGRTGELFF. CDR3 in DNA: TGTGCCAGCAGCTTCCCCGAGGGACAGGGGAGGACCGGGGAGCTGTTTTTT.

This clone was detected only a few times. V is TRBV7-9 and J is TRBJ2-1, with no clear D. V was clipped by 1 base and J by 2 bases, with 9 bases between them. The CDR3 loop spans 15 amino acids. Germline assignment: CDR1 SEHNR and CDR2 FQNEAQ (reference sequence). The CDR3 loop reads CASSLDSNAYNEQFF. The CDR3 region has the DNA TGTGCCAGCAGCTTAGACAGCAATGCCTACAATGAGCAGTTCTTC.

The J gene is TRBJ1-2, the V gene TRBV6-5; D call uncertain. This CDR3 is built from 13 residues. V was shortened by 2 bases and J by 6 bases, with 10 bases between the two germline ends. Germline V CDR1 and CDR2: MNHEY, SVGAGI. The CDR3 nucleotides are TGTGCCAGCAGTTACCCAGGATGGAATGGCTACACCTTC. Residues: CASSYPGWNGYTF.

This chain joins TRBV10-2 and TRBJ2-7, with D possibly being TRBD1 (6 bases). Between the trimmed V and J ends, which lost 2 bases and 9 bases, there was a span of 26 bases. CDR3 length: 17 residues. Germline-derived CDR1 and CDR2 are WSHSY and SAAADI. CDR3: CASSEAGTGFLHLGQYF. The CDR3 DNA is TGCGCCAGCAGTGAGGCGGGTACAGGGTTCCTCCATCTCGGGCAGTACTTC.